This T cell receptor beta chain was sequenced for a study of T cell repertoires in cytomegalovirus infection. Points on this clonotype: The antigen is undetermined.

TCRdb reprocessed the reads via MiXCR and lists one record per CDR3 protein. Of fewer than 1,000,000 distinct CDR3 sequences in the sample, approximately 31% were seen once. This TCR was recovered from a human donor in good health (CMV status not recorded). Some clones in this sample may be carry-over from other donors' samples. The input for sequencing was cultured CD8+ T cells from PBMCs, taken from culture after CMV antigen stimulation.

As DNA, the CDR3 is TGTGCCAGCAGTTCGAGACAGGGTAAGGGCACAGATACGCAGTATTTT. It translates to CASSSRQGKGTDTQYF. The J gene is TRBJ2-3, the V gene TRBV27; 7 bases agree with TRBD1. Germline V gene lookup returns CDR1 MNHEY and CDR2 SMNVEV (reference sequence). The CDR3 covers 16 residues. V was clipped by 4 bases and J by 1 base; unmatched bases: 8.